A few counts support the clone carrying this T cell receptor beta chain. What it recognizes is unknown. Unique molecular identifiers featured in how the TCRbeta library was prepared. From the PCR reads, TCRdb called clonotypes with MiXCR, one entry per CDR3 protein. The table has about 98,000 distinct CDR3 sequences, 20% to 25% seen once. The data are from a study of T-cell reconstitution after alpha-beta-depleted transplantation in children. Study-wide findings and caveats: Surviving recipient T cells and thymic progenitors accounted for the high day-60 TCRbeta diversity observed in some patients. The main origin of T-cell counts and diversity one year after transplant was newly produced T cells.

CDR3 size: 16 residues. V gave up 0 bases and J gave up 0 bases, with 10 bases separating them. CDR1 is SGHRS, CDR2 YFSETQ, per germline. The chain uses TRBV5-1 and TRBJ2-1, with D possibly TRBD1 on 6 matching bases. The receptor's source is a boy aged 2-9 years with acute lymphoblastic leukemia, due to receive a stem cell transplant. The source material was PBMCs, sampled before TCRalphabeta/CD19-depleted stem cell transplant. The CDR3 bases are TGCGCCAGCAGCTTGGGGGACACCCGCTCCTACAATGAGCAGTTCTTC. This gives the protein CASSLGDTRSYNEQFF.